The rows below give T cell receptor beta chains drawn from one sample of a study of T-cell reconstitution after alpha-beta-depleted transplantation in children. TCRdb redid the calling of the PCR reads with MiXCR, one entry per CDR3 protein. Of around 490,000 distinct CDR3 sequences listed, 10% to 12% were seen once; the top ten hold 12% to 15%. Sample: PBMCs, mostly from graft donor cells, taken 180 days after TCRalphabeta/CD19-depleted stem cell transplant. Every receptor here comes from a female patient younger than 10 who had a stem cell transplant for aplastic anemia, so the T cells may come from the graft donor. The CDR3 runs from the conserved cysteine through the conserved F or W. The D gene is left open where the match is weak. A row's size may be missing; if present it is once, few, many or a size class.

d_call,clone_size,j_call,v_call,cdr3_nt,cdr3_aa
.,.,TRBJ2-7,TRBV5-5,TGTGCCAGCAGCTGGACAGAATATTCCTACGAGCAGTACTTC,CASSWTEYSYEQYF
.,few,TRBJ2-1,TRBV20-1,TGCAGTGCTAGAGTCCCTTTGCTCTCTGAGCAGTTCTTC,CSARVPLLSEQFF
TRBD2,many,TRBJ2-7,TRBV12-3/TRBV12-4,TGTGCCAGCAGGGCTAGCGGGAGTCACGAGCAGTACTTC,CASRASGSHEQYF
TRBD1,many,TRBJ1-5,TRBV5-6,TGTGCCAGCAGCTACACAGGGGGCGCAGGTCAGCCCCAGCATTTT,CASSYTGGAGQPQHF
.,.,TRBJ2-7,TRBV5-6,TGTGCCAGCAGCTTGGTTCCACTCGAGCAGTACTTC,CASSLVPLEQYF
TRBD1,.,TRBJ1-4,TRBV9,TGTGCCAGCAGCGTAGAACAGGGGGCAGGCGAAAAACTGTTTTTT,CASSVEQGAGEKLFF
TRBD1,few,TRBJ1-1,TRBV30,TGTGCCACCGACCCAAAGGGACAGAGGAACACTGAAGCTTTCTTT,CATDPKGQRNTEAFF
.,many,TRBJ2-5,TRBV7-6,TGTGCCAGCAGCTTAGTTTCCGGGGGCTCGCGTGAGACCCAGTACTTC,CASSLVSGGSRETQYF
TRBD2,few,TRBJ2-1,TRBV4-3,TGCGCCAGCAGCCATGGACTAGCGGGAGGCGGGAGGAATGAGCAGTTCTTC,CASSHGLAGGGRNEQFF
.,.,TRBJ2-3,TRBV12-3/TRBV12-4,TGTGCCAGCACCTGTCCCTGGGGGGTTTGCACAGATACGCAGTATTTT,CASTCPWGVCTDTQYF
.,many,TRBJ1-1,TRBV20-1,TGCAGTGCTAGTAAGGTGAACACTGAAGCTTTCTTT,CSASKVNTEAFF
.,.,TRBJ2-1,TRBV14,TGTGCCAGCAGCCAAGATAAAGACCCCCCGGCCAATGAGCAGTTCTTC,CASSQDKDPPANEQFF
.,many,TRBJ2-7,TRBV5-1,TGCGCCAGCAGCTTGGGCGTCAGCCAAACCTACGAGCAGTACTTC,CASSLGVSQTYEQYF
TRBD1,.,TRBJ2-3,TRBV20-1,TGCAGTGCTCGAGAGGATACCTGGGACAGGGGAAGAGATACGCAGTATTTT,CSAREDTWDRGRDTQYF
.,.,TRBJ1-4,TRBV6-1,TGTGCCAGCCGACGGGGTAATGAAAAACTGTTTTTT,CASRRGNEKLFF
TRBD1,few,TRBJ2-3,TRBV12-3/TRBV12-4,TGTGCCAGCAGAAAGGGACAGGGGAGAGCAGATACGCAGTATTTT,CASRKGQGRADTQYF
TRBD1,.,TRBJ1-5,TRBV12-3/TRBV12-4,TGTGCCAGCAGTTTAGTAGTGGGACAGGGGTATAGCAATCAGCCCCAGCATTTT,CASSLVVGQGYSNQPQHF
.,many,TRBJ2-3,TRBV4-3,TGCGCCAGCAGCCAAGAAACCGGTGGAGGCACAGATACGCAGTATTTT,CASSQETGGGTDTQYF
.,.,TRBJ2-2,TRBV7-9,TGTGCCAGCAGCCTCCACGACAGTGGTTTTGGGGAGCTGTTTTTT,CASSLHDSGFGELFF
TRBD1,once,TRBJ2-1,TRBV7-3,TGTGCCAGCAGCGTGGACAGGGACCATGAGCAGTTCTTC,CASSVDRDHEQFF
.,few,TRBJ1-4,TRBV7-2,TGTGCCAGCAGCCCGAGGGCGGCGAATGAAAAACTGTTTTTT,CASSPRAANEKLFF
.,.,TRBJ2-7,TRBV7-2,TGTGCCAGCAGCCGGGACATACTATTCTACGAGCAGTACTTC,CASSRDILFYEQYF
.,few,TRBJ1-1,TRBV20-1,TGCAGTGCTCAGTACCGTGGGGAAAGGAACACTGAAGCTTTCTTT,CSAQYRGERNTEAFF
TRBD1,few,TRBJ1-5,TRBV7-8,TGTGCCAGCAGCTCGACAGGGCCCTTTCAGCCCCAGCATTTT,CASSSTGPFQPQHF
TRBD2,few,TRBJ2-7,TRBV7-8,TGTGCCAGCAGTCGACTAGCGGGGAAGGGAGTGGAGCAGTACTTC,CASSRLAGKGVEQYF
.,few,TRBJ2-5,TRBV7-8,TGTGCCAGCAGGCTGGGGACTGCTCAAGAGACCCAGTACTTC,CASRLGTAQETQYF
TRBD1,.,TRBJ1-6,TRBV28,TGTGCCAGCAGGGACAGGTCGACCCCCCTCCACTTT,CASRDRSTPLHF
.,many,TRBJ1-5,TRBV7-2,TGTGCCAGCAGCGAAAGCGGTCAGCCCCAGCATTTT,CASSESGQPQHF